The T cell receptor (beta chain) under discussion was sequenced for a study of OX40 agonist ivuxolimab in advanced cancers. Some background on the complete study: The costimulatory receptor OX40 (CD134) was targeted by ivuxolimab, a fully human IgG2 agonistic monoclonal antibody. Partial responses occurred in three dose-escalation patients: two with cutaneous melanoma and one with hepatocellular carcinoma. Intravenous ivuxolimab was administered to patients every 2 weeks at six dose levels: 0.01, 0.1, 0.3, 1.5, 3 and 10 mg/kg. The monotherapy dose-escalation portion (N = 52 patients) of the phase I ivuxolimab trial is reported in the paper. Among the 52 dose-escalation patients, roughly 20 had hepatocellular carcinoma, about 15 melanoma, 9 renal cell carcinoma and 9 head and neck cancer. A male proportion of roughly 80% and a mean age of approximately 55 years, ranging from roughly 23 to 80, were recorded for the dose-escalation cohort. Peripheral TCRbeta sequencing aimed to test whether ivuxolimab altered TCR sequence diversity and caused clonal T-cell expansion. Patients were allowed to have had prior anti-PD-1, anti-PD-L1 or anti-CTLA-4 therapy, and around 41% of the dose-escalation patients had previously received checkpoint inhibitors. The full study reports these points: The antigen specificity of the peripheral T cells that underwent clonal expansion was not determined. At doses from 0.1 to 3.0 mg/kg, clonal expansion was seen in both CD4+ and CD8+ blood T cells between baseline and week 6. After ivuxolimab, CD8+ T cells had more expanded clones than CD4+ T cells on average. Partial responders in the 0.1-3.0 mg/kg groups had among the lowest normalized peripheral clonal expansion, especially among CD8+ T cells. Low levels of normalized T-cell clonal expansion were also seen in some patients who did not respond.

CDR1 SNHLY and CDR2 FYNNEI were looked up in the germline V gene. Trimming removed 4 bases from V and 11 bases from J, leaving 17 bases between the germline ends. Inclusive of the bounding cysteine and phenylalanine, the CDR3 is 13 residues long. Of all the DNA, just the CDR3 is kept, 39 bases in frame from base 1. Points on this clone: Its antigen is still unknown. Nothing much larger sits one base from this clone, and base qualities are not available.

Patients with autoimmune disease history or receiving systemic immunosuppression were excluded from the trial. Peripheral blood for TCR sequencing was collected from all dose cohorts at baseline, on cycle 4 day 1, and on cycle 7 day 1. Samples were obtained from an open-label, multicenter, first-in-human phase I dose-escalation trial of ivuxolimab. Adults with locally advanced or metastatic melanoma, renal cell, hepatocellular, or head and neck squamous cell carcinoma were enrolled in the trial. Before TCR sequencing, CD4+ T cells and CD8+ T cells from peripheral blood were sorted into separate populations. Genomic DNA was isolated from the sorted cells so that the TCRbeta CDR3 region could be sequenced. TCRbeta CDR3 regions were sequenced using the immunoSEQ Assay. TCRdb obtained this table from immuneACCESS and retained in-frame rearrangements with V and J assigned. These tables miss some clones; where compared with another copy, unresolved V genes account for less than half of the shortfall, and the remainder is unexplained. The sample has tens of thousands of clones on record, 80% to 90% of them singletons. The biggest ten clones account for roughly 25% of the sample.

Sequencing was performed on CD4+ or CD8+ T cells sorted from blood, taken in a trial of the OX40 agonist ivuxolimab. The sequence was obtained from an adult with an advanced solid tumor such as melanoma, head and neck, liver or kidney cancer. The chain is encoded by TRBV2 joined to TRBJ1-2; a tentative D call is TRBD1 (5 bases match). The nucleotide sequence reads as follows: TGTGCCAGCAGTGTGGGGACTAAAACCCGATACACCTTC. Its translation reads: CASSVGTKTRYTF.